This TCR beta chain was recovered during a study of cytomegalovirus exposure and HLA in healthy donors. Among the donors, all were healthy bone marrow donors. Primers included in the PCR were 60 Vbeta and 13 Jbeta primers. The assay was immunoSEQ multiplex PCR, and TCRdb's table has in-frame clones only and misses some. The sample consists of about 62,000 clones, about three quarters of them appearing once. The study, taken as a whole, reports: Previously analyzed data showed that most TCR beta V segments were productive at a frequency of about 87% or about 30%. Reportedly, cytomegalovirus status was diagnosed with high sensitivity and specificity. TCR beta sequences reportedly predicted most subjects' HLA-A and HLA-B alleles accurately.

This clone was found once. The antigen remains undetermined. The CDR3 spans 11 residues. V was trimmed by 7 bases and J by 1 base, leaving 5 bases between them. Germline assignment: CDR1 MDHEN and CDR2 SYDVKM. V is TRBV28 and J is TRBJ2-7; no reliable D call. Sequenced: PBMCs. The receptor comes from a man aged 40-49 years in good health and CMV-seronegative. CDR3 amino acids: CASTSSYEQYF. As DNA, the CDR3 is TGTGCCAGCACCTCGTCCTACGAGCAGTACTTC.